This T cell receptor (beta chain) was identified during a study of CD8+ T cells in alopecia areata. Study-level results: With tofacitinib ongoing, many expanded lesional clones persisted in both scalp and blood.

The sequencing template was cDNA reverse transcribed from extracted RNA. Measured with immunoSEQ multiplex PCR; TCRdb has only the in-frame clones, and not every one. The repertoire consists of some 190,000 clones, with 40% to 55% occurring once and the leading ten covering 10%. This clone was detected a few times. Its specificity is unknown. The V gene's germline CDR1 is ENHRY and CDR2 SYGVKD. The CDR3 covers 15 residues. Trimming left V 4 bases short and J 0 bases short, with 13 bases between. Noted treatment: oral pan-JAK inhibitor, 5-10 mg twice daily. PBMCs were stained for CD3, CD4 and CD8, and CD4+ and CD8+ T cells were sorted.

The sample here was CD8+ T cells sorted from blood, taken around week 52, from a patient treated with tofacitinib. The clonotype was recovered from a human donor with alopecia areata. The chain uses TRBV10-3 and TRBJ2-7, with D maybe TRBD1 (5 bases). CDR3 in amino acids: CAISVSSTDSYEQYF. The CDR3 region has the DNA TGTGCCATCAGTGTTTCGTCGACAGACTCCTACGAGCAGTACTTC.